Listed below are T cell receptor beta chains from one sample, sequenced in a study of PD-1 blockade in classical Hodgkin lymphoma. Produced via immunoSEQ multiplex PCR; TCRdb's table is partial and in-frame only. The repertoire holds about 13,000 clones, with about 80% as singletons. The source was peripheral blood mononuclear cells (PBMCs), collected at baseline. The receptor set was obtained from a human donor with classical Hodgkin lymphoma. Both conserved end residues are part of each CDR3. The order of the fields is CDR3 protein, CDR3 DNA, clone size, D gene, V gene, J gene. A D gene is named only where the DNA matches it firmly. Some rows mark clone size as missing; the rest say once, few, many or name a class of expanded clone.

CDR3: CASSPGVLNYGYTF
DNA: TGTGCCAGCTCACCAGGGGTTCTGAACTATGGCTACACCTTC
size: .
D: .
V: TRBV18
J: TRBJ1-2

CDR3: CASSEALWVYEQYF
DNA: TGTGCCAGCAGTGAAGCGCTATGGGTCTACGAGCAGTACTTC
size: .
D: .
V: TRBV6-1
J: TRBJ2-7

CDR3: CASSPIERGPYNEQFF
DNA: TGTGCCAGCTCACCAATCGAGCGGGGACCCTACAATGAGCAGTTCTTC
size: .
D: TRBD2
V: TRBV18
J: TRBJ2-1

CDR3: CASSPQGLAGGNEQFF
DNA: TGTGCCAGCTCACCACAAGGACTAGCGGGGGGGAATGAGCAGTTCTTC
size: .
D: TRBD2
V: TRBV18
J: TRBJ2-1

CDR3: CSVVAFRGSSGNTIYF
DNA: TGCAGCGTTGTAGCATTCAGGGGGAGCTCTGGAAACACCATATATTTT
size: .
D: TRBD1
V: TRBV29-1
J: TRBJ1-3

CDR3: CASSTSGRGLSYEQYF
DNA: TGTGCCAGCTCGACTAGCGGGCGTGGGTTATCCTACGAGCAGTACTTC
size: .
D: TRBD2
V: TRBV7-2
J: TRBJ2-7

CDR3: CASSPGLVAAYEQYF
DNA: TGTGCCAGCTCACCCGGACTAGTAGCCGCCTACGAGCAGTACTTC
size: .
D: TRBD2
V: TRBV18
J: TRBJ2-7

CDR3: CAWISGTGDYEQYF
DNA: TGTGCCTGGATATCCGGGACAGGGGACTACGAGCAGTACTTC
size: .
D: TRBD1
V: TRBV30
J: TRBJ2-7

CDR3: CASSQLGVTKSLYGYTF
DNA: TGCGCCAGCAGCCAACTAGGGGTCACAAAGAGTTTATATGGCTACACCTTC
size: .
D: .
V: TRBV4-3
J: TRBJ1-2

CDR3: CASRRQSTNEKLFF
DNA: TGTGCCAGCAGGAGACAGTCAACTAATGAAAAACTGTTTTTT
size: .
D: .
V: TRBV2
J: TRBJ1-4

CDR3: CASSTTRTSGANVLTF
DNA: TGTGCCAGCAGTACAACTCGGACCTCAGGGGCCAACGTCCTGACTTTC
size: .
D: .
V: TRBV27
J: TRBJ2-6

CDR3: CASILRGGYTF
DNA: TGTGCCAGCATACTACGCGGTGGCTACACCTTC
size: .
D: .
V: TRBV6-6
J: TRBJ1-2

CDR3: CASSRGSTDTQYF
DNA: TGTGCCAGCAGCCGCGGAAGCACAGATACGCAGTATTTT
size: medium-sized
D: .
V: TRBV28
J: TRBJ2-3

CDR3: CASSPQRSPGRNGYTF
DNA: TGTGCCAGCTCACCACAAAGGTCTCCTGGGAGGAATGGCTACACCTTC
size: .
D: .
V: TRBV18
J: TRBJ1-2

CDR3: CASNVRGVYEQYF
DNA: TGTGCCAGCAACGTCCGAGGGGTCTACGAGCAGTACTTC
size: .
D: .
V: TRBV13
J: TRBJ2-7